This is a list of T cell receptor beta chains from one sample in a study of blood T cell repertoires in COVID-19. Sequencing was performed with immunoSEQ multiplex PCR; in TCRdb, only in-frame clones are kept and a portion is missing. The data contain some 120,000 clones, about nine tenths of them singletons. Sequenced input: peripheral blood. These receptors were taken from a man aged 55 to 70 with COVID-19, enrolled during active disease. Each CDR3 is given with its conserved first and last residue. A D gene is named only where the DNA matches it firmly. Clone size is not always given. Where it is, it says once, few, many or a class for expanded clones.

d_call,clone_size,v_call,j_call,cdr3_nt,cdr3_aa
-,-,TRBV10-1,TRBJ1-2,TGCGCCAGCAGTGCTACAAGGGGCGGCTATGGCTACACCTTC,CASSATRGGYGYTF
-,-,TRBV7-6,TRBJ1-4,TGTGCCAGCAGATCAGGGGCAACTAATGAAAAACTGTTTTTT,CASRSGATNEKLFF
TRBD1,few,TRBV9,TRBJ2-2,TGTGCCAGCAGGGGCACCGGGACAGGGCGGACCGGGGAGCTGTTTTTT,CASRGTGTGRTGELFF
-,once,TRBV7-5,TRBJ2-5,TGTGTCAGAAGCGCCGGGGAGCAAGAGACCCAGTACTTC,CVRSAGEQETQYF
TRBD2,-,TRBV28,TRBJ2-7,TGTGCCAGCAGTTTCCCTCTTTTAGCGGGAGACTCCTACGAGCAGTACTTC,CASSFPLLAGDSYEQYF
-,-,TRBV4-3,TRBJ1-3,TGCGCCAGCAGCCAGCAGTCTGGAAACACCATATATTTT,CASSQQSGNTIYF
TRBD1,-,TRBV19,TRBJ1-4,TGTGCCACCCTGGACAGGCCTCGGGAAAAACTGTTTTTT,CATLDRPREKLFF
-,-,TRBV5-1,TRBJ2-6,TGCGCCAGCTTTACAACAGGGTCTGGGGCCAACGTCCTGACTTTC,CASFTTGSGANVLTF
TRBD1,-,TRBV15,TRBJ1-5,TGTGCCACCAGCAGAGATCTGGCAGGGGGTACGGGTCAGCCCCAGCATTTT,CATSRDLAGGTGQPQHF
TRBD2,once,TRBV15,TRBJ2-1,TGTGCCACCAGCAGAGGGGGAGGGCATTACAATGAGCAGTTCTTC,CATSRGGGHYNEQFF
-,once,TRBV6-5,TRBJ2-5,TGTGCCAGCAGGAGGACATCTAGACAAGAGACCCAGTACTTC,CASRRTSRQETQYF
-,-,TRBV12-3/TRBV12-4,TRBJ2-5,TGTGCCAGCAGCCATCAGGGTGAGACCCAGTACTTC,CASSHQGETQYF
-,-,TRBV19,TRBJ1-5,TGTGCCAGTAGTACCCCCTCTTATAGCAATCAGCCCCAGCATTTT,CASSTPSYSNQPQHF
TRBD2,-,TRBV24-1,TRBJ2-5,TGTGCCACCAGTGACCGAAGGACTAGCGGGAGGGAGACCCAGTACTTC,CATSDRRTSGRETQYF
-,-,TRBV24-1,TRBJ2-2,TGTGCCACCAGTGACTTAGACAGTGGGGCGGCCGGGGAGCTGTTTTTT,CATSDLDSGAAGELFF
TRBD2,-,TRBV19,TRBJ2-7,TGTGCCAGTAGTCGAAGGACTAGCGGGCTAGGGGGCGAGCAGTACTTC,CASSRRTSGLGGEQYF
-,-,TRBV7-2,TRBJ2-7,TGTGCCAGCAGCGGAGGGACTTTATCCTACGAGCAGTACTTC,CASSGGTLSYEQYF
-,-,TRBV3-1/TRBV3-2,TRBJ1-2,TGTGCCAGCAGTCCTAATTCTTATGGCTACACCTTC,CASSPNSYGYTF
-,once,TRBV4-1,TRBJ2-3,TGCGCCAGCAGCCAAGATGGTCCTAGATCAGATACGCAGTATTTT,CASSQDGPRSDTQYF
TRBD2,-,TRBV10-3,TRBJ2-7,TGTGCCATCAGTGAGTCGGCTAGCGGTACCTACGAGCAGTACTTC,CAISESASGTYEQYF
-,few,TRBV7-6,TRBJ2-2,TGTGCCAGCAGCTTAAGACTACGAACCGGGGAGCTGTTTTTT,CASSLRLRTGELFF
-,once,TRBV11-2,TRBJ2-7,TGTGCCAGCAGCTTAGTTGTAGGCGGGACGAGCGAGCAGTACTTC,CASSLVVGGTSEQYF
-,-,TRBV4-2,TRBJ2-1,TGTGCCAGCAGCCAAGATGTCACGGTGATCTACAATGAGCAGTTCTTC,CASSQDVTVIYNEQFF
-,-,TRBV3-1/TRBV3-2,TRBJ2-5,TGTGCCAGCAGCCATAAGGGTGGAGACAGCACCCAAGAGACCCAGTACTTC,CASSHKGGDSTQETQYF
-,-,TRBV2,TRBJ1-2,TGTGCCAGCAGTGAGGACGGACACCTTTCCACCTACACCTTC,CASSEDGHLSTYTF
-,-,TRBV4-2,TRBJ2-5,TGTGCCAGCAGCCAAGATCAGGAGACCCAGTACTTC,CASSQDQETQYF
TRBD1,-,TRBV28,TRBJ2-7,TGTGCCAGCGAGACAGGGGGGTACGAGCAGTACTTC,CASETGGYEQYF
-,-,TRBV3-1/TRBV3-2,TRBJ1-1,TGTGCCAGCAGCCAACAGGTAAACACTGAAGCTTTCTTT,CASSQQVNTEAFF
TRBD1,-,TRBV7-2,TRBJ1-5,TGTGCCAGCAGCTACCGACAGGGGAGTTTGCAGCCCCAGCATTTT,CASSYRQGSLQPQHF
-,-,TRBV5-6,TRBJ1-2,TGTGCCAGCAGCTTGGGATTCGGGGACTATGGCTACACCTTC,CASSLGFGDYGYTF
-,-,TRBV4-1,TRBJ1-3,TGCGCCAGCAGCCAAGACCCCGGCTCTGGAAACACCATATATTTT,CASSQDPGSGNTIYF
TRBD2,-,TRBV7-9,TRBJ2-2,TGTGCCAGCAGCCCGACTAGCGGGGCCGGGACCGGGGAGCTGTTTTTT,CASSPTSGAGTGELFF
-,few,TRBV2,TRBJ1-4,TGTGCCAGCAGTCAGCGGGAGAAACTGTTTTTT,CASSQREKLFF
TRBD2,-,TRBV3-1/TRBV3-2,TRBJ2-7,TGTGCCAGCAGCCTGAGCGGGGACTACGAGCAGTACTTC,CASSLSGDYEQYF
-,-,TRBV19,TRBJ2-2,TGTGCCAGCTTCACAGGGAAATTCTGGTCCGGGGAGCTGTTTTTT,CASFTGKFWSGELFF
-,-,TRBV5-4,TRBJ2-1,TGTGCCAGCAGCTTGACGGGAAGCTCCTACAATGAGCAGTTCTTC,CASSLTGSSYNEQFF
TRBD1,-,TRBV12-3/TRBV12-4,TRBJ1-2,TGTGCCAGCATCGAACAGGGGGCAGGGGGCTACACCTTC,CASIEQGAGGYTF
-,once,TRBV28,TRBJ1-1,TGTGCCAGCAGTTTACGGTCTGGTGCAGGGATGAACACTGAAGCTTTCTTT,CASSLRSGAGMNTEAFF
TRBD1,once,TRBV7-9,TRBJ1-1,TGTGCCAGCAGCCTGGGACAGGGAGCCCCGAGGATGAACACTGAAGCTTTCTTT,CASSLGQGAPRMNTEAFF
TRBD2,-,TRBV3-1/TRBV3-2,TRBJ2-7,TGTGCCAGCAGCCAAGTACTAGCGGGAGTCGAGCAGTACTTC,CASSQVLAGVEQYF
TRBD1,-,TRBV14,TRBJ1-2,TGTGCCAGCAGCGACCAGGGGGAGAGCTATGGCTACACCTTC,CASSDQGESYGYTF
-,-,TRBV30,TRBJ2-2,TGTGCCTGGAGTGTACGGGATAGCGGGAACACCGGGGAGCTGTTTTTT,CAWSVRDSGNTGELFF
TRBD1,-,TRBV24-1,TRBJ2-7,TGTGCCACCAGCCTTCCGGGACAGGGAGAGCAGTACTTC,CATSLPGQGEQYF
-,-,TRBV3-1/TRBV3-2,TRBJ1-1,TGTGCCAGCAGCCAATCTTCAGGGAACACTGAAGCTTTCTTT,CASSQSSGNTEAFF
TRBD2,-,TRBV28,TRBJ2-2,TGTGCCAGCAGAGGAGGGACTAGCGGAAAAACCGGGGAGCTGTTTTTT,CASRGGTSGKTGELFF
-,-,TRBV7-9,TRBJ2-7,TGTGCCAGCAGCTTATCGGGTTCCAGGGATGGGCCCTACGAGCAGTACTTC,CASSLSGSRDGPYEQYF
TRBD1,-,TRBV12-5,TRBJ1-1,TGTGCTAGTGGGTGGACAGGGGAGATAAACACTGAAGCTTTCTTT,CASGWTGEINTEAFF